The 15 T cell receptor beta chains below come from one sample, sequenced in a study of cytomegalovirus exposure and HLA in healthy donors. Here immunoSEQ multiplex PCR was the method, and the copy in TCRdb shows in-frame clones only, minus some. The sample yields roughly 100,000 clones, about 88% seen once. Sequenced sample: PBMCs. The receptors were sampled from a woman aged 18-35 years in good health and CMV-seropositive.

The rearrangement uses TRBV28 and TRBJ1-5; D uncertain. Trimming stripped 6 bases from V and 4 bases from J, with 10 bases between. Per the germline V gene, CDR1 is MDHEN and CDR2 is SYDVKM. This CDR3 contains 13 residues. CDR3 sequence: CASSPPGNQPQHF. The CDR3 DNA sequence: TGTGCCAGCAGCCCGCCGGGGAATCAGCCCCAGCATTTT. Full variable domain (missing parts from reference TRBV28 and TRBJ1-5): DVKVTQSSRYLVKRTGEKVFLECVQDMDHENMFWYRQDPGLGLRLIYFSYDVKMKEKGDIPEGYSVSREKKERFSLILESASTNQTSMYLCASSPPGNQPQHFGDGTRLSIL.

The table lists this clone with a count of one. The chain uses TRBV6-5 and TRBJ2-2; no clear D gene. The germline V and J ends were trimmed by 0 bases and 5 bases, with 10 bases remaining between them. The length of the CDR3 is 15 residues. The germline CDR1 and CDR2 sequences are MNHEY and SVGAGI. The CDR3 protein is CASSYSTRWTGELFF. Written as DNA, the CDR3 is TGTGCCAGCAGTTACTCGACACGCTGGACCGGGGAGCTGTTTTTT.

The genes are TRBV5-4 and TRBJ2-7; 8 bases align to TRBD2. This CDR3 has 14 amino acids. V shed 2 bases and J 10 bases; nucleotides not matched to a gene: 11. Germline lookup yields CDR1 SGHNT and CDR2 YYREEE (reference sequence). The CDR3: CASSLRGLGRGQYF. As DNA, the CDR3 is TGTGCCAGCAGCTTAAGGGGACTAGGACGAGGACAGTACTTC.

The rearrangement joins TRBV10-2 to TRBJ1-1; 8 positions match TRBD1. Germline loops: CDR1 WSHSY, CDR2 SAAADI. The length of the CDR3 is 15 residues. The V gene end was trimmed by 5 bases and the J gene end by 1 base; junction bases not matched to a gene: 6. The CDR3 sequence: CASSPNRGGNTEAFF. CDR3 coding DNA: TGCGCCAGCAGTCCAAACAGGGGGGGGAACACTGAAGCTTTCTTT.

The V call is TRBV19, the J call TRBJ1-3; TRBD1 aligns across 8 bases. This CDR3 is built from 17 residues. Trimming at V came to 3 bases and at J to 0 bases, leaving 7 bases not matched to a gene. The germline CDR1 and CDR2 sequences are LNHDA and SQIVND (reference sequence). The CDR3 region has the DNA TGTGCCAGTAGTATGCGGGGACAGGTGTTCTCTGGAAACACCATATATTTT. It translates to CASSMRGQVFSGNTIYF.

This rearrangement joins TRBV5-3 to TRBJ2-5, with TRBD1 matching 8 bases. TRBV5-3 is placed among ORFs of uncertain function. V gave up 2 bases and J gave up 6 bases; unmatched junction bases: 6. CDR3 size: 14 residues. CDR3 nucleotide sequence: TGTGCCAGAAGCTTCGGACAGGGTAATAAGACCCAGTACTTC. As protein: CARSFGQGNKTQYF.

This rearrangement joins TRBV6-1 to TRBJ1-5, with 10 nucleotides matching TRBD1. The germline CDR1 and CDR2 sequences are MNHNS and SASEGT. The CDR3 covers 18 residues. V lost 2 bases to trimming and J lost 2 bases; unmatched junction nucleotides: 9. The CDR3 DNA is TGTGCCAGCAGTGAAATGGGACAGGGGAGGCTGCGCAATCAGCCCCAGCATTTT. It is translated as CASSEMGQGRLRNQPQHF.

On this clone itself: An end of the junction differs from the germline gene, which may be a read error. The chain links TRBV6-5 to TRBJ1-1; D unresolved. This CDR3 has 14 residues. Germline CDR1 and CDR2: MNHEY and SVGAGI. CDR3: CASSLQALNTEAFF. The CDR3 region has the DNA TGTGCCAGCAGTTTGCAGGCCCTGAATACTGAAGCTTTCTTT.

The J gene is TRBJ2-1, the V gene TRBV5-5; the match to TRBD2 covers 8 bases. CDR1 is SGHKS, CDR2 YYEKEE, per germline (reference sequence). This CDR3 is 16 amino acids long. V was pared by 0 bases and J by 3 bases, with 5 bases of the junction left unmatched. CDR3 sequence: CASSLAPSGGYNEQFF. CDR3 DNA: TGTGCCAGCAGCTTGGCTCCCAGCGGGGGCTACAATGAGCAGTTCTTC.

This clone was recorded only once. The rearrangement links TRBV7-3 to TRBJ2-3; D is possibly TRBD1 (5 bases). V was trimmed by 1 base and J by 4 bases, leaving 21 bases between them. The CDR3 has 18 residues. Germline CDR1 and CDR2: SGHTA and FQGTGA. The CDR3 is CASSLMAGQRLSPDTQYF. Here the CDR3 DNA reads TGTGCCAGCAGCTTAATGGCAGGGCAAAGGCTTTCACCAGATACGCAGTATTTT.

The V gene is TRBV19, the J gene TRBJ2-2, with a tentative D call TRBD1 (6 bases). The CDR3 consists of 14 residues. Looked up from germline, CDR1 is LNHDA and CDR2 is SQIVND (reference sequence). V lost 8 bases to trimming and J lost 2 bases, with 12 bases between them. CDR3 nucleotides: TGTGCCAGTTCCGACAGGCCTAACACCGGGGAGCTGTTTTTT. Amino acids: CASSDRPNTGELFF. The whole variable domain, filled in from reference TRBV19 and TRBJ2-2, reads DGGITQSPKYLFRKEGQNVTLSCEQNLNHDAMYWYRQDPGQGLRLIYYSQIVNDFQKGDIAEGYSVSREKKESFPLTVTSAQKNPTAFYLCASSDRPNTGELFFGEGSRLTVL.

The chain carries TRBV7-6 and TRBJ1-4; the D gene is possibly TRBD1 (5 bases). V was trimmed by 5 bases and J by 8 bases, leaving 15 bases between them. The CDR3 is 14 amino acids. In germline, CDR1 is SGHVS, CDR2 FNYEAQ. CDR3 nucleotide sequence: TGTGCCAGCAGCCGAAACCCGGGGGGAGAAAAACTGTTTTTT. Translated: CASSRNPGGEKLFF.

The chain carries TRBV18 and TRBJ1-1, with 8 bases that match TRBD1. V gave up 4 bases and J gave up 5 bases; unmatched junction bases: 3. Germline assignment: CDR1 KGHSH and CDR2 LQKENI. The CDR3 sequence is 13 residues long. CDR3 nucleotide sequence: TGTGCCAGCTCACTTGGGACAGGTACTGAAGCTTTCTTT. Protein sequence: CASSLGTGTEAFF. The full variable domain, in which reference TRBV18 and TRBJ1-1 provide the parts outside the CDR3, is NAGVMQNPRHLVRRRGQEARLRCSPMKGHSHVYWYRQLPEEGLKFMVYLQKENIIDESGMPKERFSAEFPKEGPSILRIQQVVRGDSAAYFCASSLGTGTEAFFGQGTRLTVV.

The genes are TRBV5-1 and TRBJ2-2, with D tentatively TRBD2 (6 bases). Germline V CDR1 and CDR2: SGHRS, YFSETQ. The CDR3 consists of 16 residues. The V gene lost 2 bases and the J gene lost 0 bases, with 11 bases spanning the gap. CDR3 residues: CASSFLAFANTGELFF. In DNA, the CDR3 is TGCGCCAGCAGCTTTCTAGCGTTCGCGAACACCGGGGAGCTGTTTTTT.

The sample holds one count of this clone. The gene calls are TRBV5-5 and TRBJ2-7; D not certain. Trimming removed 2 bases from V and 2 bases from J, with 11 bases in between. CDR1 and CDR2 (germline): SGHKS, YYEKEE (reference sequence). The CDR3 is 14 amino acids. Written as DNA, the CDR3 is TGTGCCAGCAGCTTTTCGGGTCTGCCCTACGAGCAGTACTTC. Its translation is CASSFSGLPYEQYF.